Below are 4 T cell receptor beta chains sequenced from a single sample in a study of blood T cell repertoires in COVID-19. The assay was immunoSEQ multiplex PCR, and TCRdb's table has in-frame clones only and misses some. The repertoire consists of about 64,000 clones, with around 90% occurring once and the leading ten covering approximately 1.5%. Sequenced sample: peripheral blood. These receptors all stem from a human donor in a cohort sampled during active COVID-19.

This chain joins TRBV29-1 and TRBJ2-7; TRBD2 might be the D (5 bases). Trimming removed 4 bases at V and 1 base at J, with 11 bases between. CDR1 and CDR2 (germline): SQVTM, ANQGSEA. CDR3 size: 13 residues. CDR3 protein: CSVVTTQSYEQYF. The CDR3 DNA reads TGCAGCGTTGTGACTACCCAGTCCTACGAGCAGTACTTC.

This clone has a single count. CDR3 DNA sequence: TGTGCCAGCAGTAAAGGGACTGGCTCCTACGAGCAGTACTTC. The encoded protein is CASSKGTGSYEQYF. J is TRBJ2-7 and V is TRBV28; D possibly corresponds to TRBD2 (6 bases). Trimming took off 5 bases at V and 0 bases at J, with 11 bases between the two ends. Germline CDR1 MDHEN, CDR2 SYDVKM. This CDR3 region has 14 residues.

The chain links TRBV5-4 to TRBJ2-7, with D maybe TRBD1 (6 bases). The CDR3 runs 15 residues. In germline, CDR1 is SGHNT, CDR2 YYREEE (reference sequence). The ends were cut back, 4 bases at V and 2 bases at J, with 16 bases in the middle. The CDR3 DNA reads as TGTGCCAGCAGCCCCCCCGGGACATTAACCTACGAGCAGTACTTC. Translating it yields CASSPPGTLTYEQYF.

The CDR3, as DNA: TGTGCCAGAAGCCCATGGGCTAAAACTAGCGGGGTGATTACGGAGCAGTACTTC. This encodes CARSPWAKTSGVITEQYF. V is TRBV5-3 and J is TRBJ2-7; 10 bases agree with TRBD2. TRBV5-3 is placed among ORFs of uncertain function. The CDR3 consists of 18 residues. V shed 4 bases, J shed 7 bases, and the junction held 20 bases outside the gene matches.